The next 10 T cell receptor beta chains were all read from a single sample in a study of identifying expanded T cells in peripheral blood. Here immunoSEQ multiplex PCR was the method, and the copy in TCRdb shows in-frame clones only, minus some. Among about 97,000 clones listed, roughly 87% were seen once. Sequenced input: blood. All receptors come from a person aged 18 to 70 in good health.

In its sample, this clone was seen a few times. V gene TRBV7-2 combines with J gene TRBJ2-1; D remains ambiguous. The V gene lost 1 base and the J gene lost 5 bases, with 12 bases spanning the gap. Germline CDR1 and CDR2: SGHTA and FQGNSA. The CDR3 loop spans 15 amino acids. The CDR3 region is CASSLGASRDNEQFF. Here the CDR3 DNA reads TGTGCCAGCAGCTTAGGGGCTAGTCGGGACAATGAGCAGTTCTTC.

In this sample, this clone turned up a few times. This sequence joins TRBV19 and TRBJ1-6, with TRBD1 identical over 8 bases. CDR3 length: 16 amino acids. J lost 8 bases, V lost 6 bases, and 12 bases had no gene match. Germline V gives CDR1 LNHDA, CDR2 SQIVND (reference sequence). The CDR3 coding sequence is TGTGCCAGTAGAACGACAGGGGAGGCTTTTTATTCACCCCTCCACTTT. It is translated as CASRTTGEAFYSPLHF. Full variable domain (outside the CDR3, taken from reference TRBV19 and TRBJ1-6): DGGITQSPKYLFRKEGQNVTLSCEQNLNHDAMYWYRQDPGQGLRLIYYSQIVNDFQKGDIAEGYSVSREKKESFPLTVTSAQKNPTAFYLCASRTTGEAFYSPLHFGNGTRLTVT.

V and J are TRBV9 and TRBJ2-2; D gene unclear. The CDR3 consists of 14 residues. V gave up 0 bases and J gave up 4 bases, with 7 bases separating them. Germline CDR1 is SGDLS and CDR2 is YYNGEE. CDR3 amino acids: CASSVGVITGELFF. The CDR3 DNA reads as TGTGCCAGCAGCGTAGGGGTGATCACCGGGGAGCTGTTTTTT. Full variable domain (remainder filled in from reference TRBV9 and TRBJ2-2): DSGVTQTPKHLITATGQRVTLRCSPRSGDLSVYWYQQSLDQGLQFLIQYYNGEERAKGNILERFSAQQFPDLHSELNLSSLELGDSALYFCASSVGVITGELFFGEGSRLTVL.

This clone was counted a single time. CDR3 protein: CASVRESLSYNEQFF. The DNA for the CDR3 is TGCGCCAGCGTAAGAGAGAGTCTGTCCTACAATGAGCAGTTCTTC. The J gene is TRBJ2-1, the V gene TRBV5-1; unclear D gene. The germline V gene has CDR1 SGHRS and CDR2 YFSETQ. The CDR3 loop spans 15 amino acids. V dropped 7 bases and J dropped 1 base, with 15 bases sitting between them.

The chain recombines TRBV30 with TRBJ1-5; D possibly corresponds to TRBD1 (5 bases). Trimming stripped 8 bases from V and 4 bases from J, with 12 bases between. CDR3 length equals 12 residues. Germline CDR1 is GTSNPN and CDR2 is SVGIG (reference sequence). This CDR3 reads CAVGTDNQPQHF. CDR3 in DNA: TGTGCCGTCGGGACGGATAATCAGCCCCAGCATTTT.

This chain joins TRBV6-5 and TRBJ2-3, with D possibly being TRBD2 (7 bases). There are 15 residues in the CDR3. Trimming cost V 0 bases and J 4 bases, with 11 bases left between them. In germline, CDR1 is MNHEY, CDR2 SVGAGI. The CDR3 DNA sequence: TGTGCCAGCAGTTACTCAGGGGGGGGTGCAGATACGCAGTATTTT. Its translation is CASSYSGGGADTQYF.

This clone was seen a handful of times. CDR3: CASSMSHRAEPQHF. The CDR3 region has the DNA TGTGCCAGTAGTATGTCCCACAGGGCAGAGCCCCAGCATTTT. This chain uses TRBV19 with TRBJ1-5; TRBD1 might be the D (6 bases). The CDR3 has 14 residues. Germline V gives CDR1 LNHDA, CDR2 SQIVND (reference sequence). V lost 3 bases and J lost 8, with 14 bases in between.

V gene TRBV28 combines with J gene TRBJ2-7; the D gene is possibly TRBD1 (6 bases). This CDR3 comprises 14 residues. Germline loops: CDR1 MDHEN, CDR2 SYDVKM. Trimming removed 5 bases at V and 3 bases at J, with 14 bases between. The CDR3 DNA sequence: TGTGCCAGCAGTCCCATAGGGACACTCTACGAGCAGTACTTC. Amino acids: CASSPIGTLYEQYF.

The chain uses TRBV12-5 and TRBJ2-2; no reliable D call. CDR1 is LGHNT, CDR2 FRNRAP, per germline. The CDR3 is made up of 14 amino acids. V lost 6 bases to trimming and J lost 0 bases, with 8 bases between them. The CDR3 bases are TGTGCTAGTGGGGAGTTCCCGAACACCGGGGAGCTGTTTTTT. Protein: CASGEFPNTGELFF.

This chain uses TRBV7-9 with TRBJ2-1; D tentatively fits TRBD1 or TRBD2 (5 bases each). CDR1 SEHNR and CDR2 FQNEAQ come from the germline V gene (reference sequence). The ends were cut back, 1 base at V and 3 bases at J, with 10 bases in the middle. The CDR3 is 15 amino acids. For the CDR3, the DNA is TGTGCCAGCAGCTTAGGACAGCGGATCTACAATGAGCAGTTCTTC. It specifies CASSLGQRIYNEQFF.